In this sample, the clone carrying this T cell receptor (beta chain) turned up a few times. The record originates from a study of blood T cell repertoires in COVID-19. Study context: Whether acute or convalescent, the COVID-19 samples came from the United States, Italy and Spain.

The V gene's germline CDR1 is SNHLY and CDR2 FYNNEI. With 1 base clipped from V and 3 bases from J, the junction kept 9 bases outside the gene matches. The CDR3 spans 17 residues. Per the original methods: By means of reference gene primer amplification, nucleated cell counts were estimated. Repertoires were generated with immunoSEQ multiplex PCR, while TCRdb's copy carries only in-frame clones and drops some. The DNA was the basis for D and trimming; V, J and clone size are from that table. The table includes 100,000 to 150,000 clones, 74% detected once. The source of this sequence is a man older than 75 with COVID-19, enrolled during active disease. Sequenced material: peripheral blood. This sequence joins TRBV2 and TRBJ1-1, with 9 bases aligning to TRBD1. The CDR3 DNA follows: TGTGCCAGCAGTGAAGATATGACAGGGGGGTCGGACACTGAAGCTTTCTTT. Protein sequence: CASSEDMTGGSDTEAFF.